The clone carrying this T cell receptor (beta chain) was seen only once. The source of the sample is a study of shared T cell receptors in the human thymus. This CDR3 has 15 amino acids. The V end lost 7 bases, the J end lost 3 bases, and 19 bases lay between the germline ends. The germline CDR1 and CDR2 sequences are MNHEY and SMNVEV (reference sequence). Some clones are missing from TCRdb's copy, which holds only in-frame ones; the method was immunoSEQ multiplex PCR. The repertoire includes 640,000 or so clones, more than 70% of them detected once, and roughly 0.0086% sits in the top ten. These data were also reused for a study on human thymus T cells. That investigation notes: It was healthy Finnish infants having corrective surgery for congenital heart defects who were the donors. From resections taken during corrective heart surgery, the thymus tissue was obtained. It looked as if thymic and blood repertoires used V and J genes in a biased way. Unrelated individuals were reported by related research to share highly overlapping thymic repertoires.

The chain links TRBV27 to TRBJ2-7, with D perhaps TRBD1 (6 bases). This clonotype was obtained from a boy younger than two with a congenital heart defect. Sequenced sample: thymocytes. CDR3 region: CASKVRGFEGYEQYF. CDR3 in DNA: TGTGCCAGCAAAGTCAGGGGTTTCGAAGGCTACGAGCAGTACTTC.